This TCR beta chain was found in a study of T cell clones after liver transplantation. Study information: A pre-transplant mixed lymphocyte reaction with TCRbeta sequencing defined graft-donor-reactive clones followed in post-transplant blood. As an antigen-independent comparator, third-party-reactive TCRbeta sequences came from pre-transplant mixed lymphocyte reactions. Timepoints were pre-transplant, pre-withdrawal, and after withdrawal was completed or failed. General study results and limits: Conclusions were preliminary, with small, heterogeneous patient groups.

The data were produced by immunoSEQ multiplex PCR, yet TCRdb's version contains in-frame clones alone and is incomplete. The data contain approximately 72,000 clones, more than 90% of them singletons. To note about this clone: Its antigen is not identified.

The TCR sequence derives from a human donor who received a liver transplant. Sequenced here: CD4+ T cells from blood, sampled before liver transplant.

CDR3 DNA sequence: TGTGCCAGCAGCGTAGAAGGGCTAGCGGGTTACAATGAGCAGTTCTTC. It is translated as CASSVEGLAGYNEQFF. J is TRBJ2-1 and V is TRBV9; 8 positions match TRBD2. CDR1 and CDR2 from the germline V gene are SGDLS and YYNGEE. The CDR3 length is 16 residues. The J segment lost 4 bases and the V segment lost 0 bases, leaving 6 bases of the junction unmatched.